The T cell receptor (beta chain) described here comes from a study of cytomegalovirus exposure and HLA in healthy donors. The PCR employed 60 Vbeta primers together with 13 Jbeta primers. This table comes from immunoSEQ multiplex PCR, and its TCRdb copy is limited to in-frame clones, with some not included. Among approximately 38,000 clones listed, 66% were seen once. Germline CDR1 reads LNHDA; CDR2 reads SQIVND (reference sequence). CDR3 size: 19 residues. Germline trimming cut 5 bases from V and 1 base from J; bases unmatched to any gene: 10. V usage is TRBV19 and J usage is TRBJ2-2; 13 bases are shared with TRBD2. The sequencing input was PBMCs. This clonotype originated in a man aged 45 to 65 in good health and CMV-seropositive. The CDR3, as DNA: TGTGCCAGTAGTTTCCCGACTAGCGGGGGGAAGAGGAACACCGGGGAGCTGTTTTTT. It yields the protein CASSFPTSGGKRNTGELFF.